This is a list of T cell receptor beta chains from one sample in a study of tumor and adjacent non-tumor tissue in lung cancer. One entry per CDR3 protein, called by TCRdb with MiXCR from the multiplex PCR reads. This table holds 100,000 to 150,000 distinct CDR3 sequences, roughly 64% found once. Sequenced: lung tumor tissue. The receptor source for this set is a man aged 30-40 years with non-small cell lung cancer. Both conserved end residues are part of each CDR3. Each record gives: J gene, V gene, clone size, D gene, CDR3 DNA, CDR3 protein. The D gene is left open where the match is weak. A clone size is listed for some rows: how often the clone was seen (once, few, many), or a class if it is expanded.

>TRBJ2-1|TRBV6-2/TRBV6-3|many|TRBD2
TGTGCCAGCAGAAGCGGGGGGGCCACGTCGAATGAGCAGTTCTTC
CASRSGGATSNEQFF
>TRBJ2-7|TRBV6-5|many|NA
TGTGCCAGCAGTGAGGTGACAAGACCCTACGAGCAGTACTTC
CASSEVTRPYEQYF
>TRBJ2-7|TRBV6-1|NA|NA
TGTGCGAGCAGTGTCGACTCCTACGAGCGGTACTTC
CASSVDSYERYF
>TRBJ1-2|TRBV7-9|once|TRBD1
TGTGCCAGCAGCTTCAGGGGGCTGAACTATTGCTACACCTTC
CASSFRGLNYCYTF
>TRBJ2-1|TRBV11-2|once|NA
TGTGCCAGCAGCTTAGGGGGCGGCGGCTACGAGCAGTCCTTC
CASSLGGGGYEQSF
>TRBJ2-7|TRBV4-1|NA|TRBD1
TGCGCCAGCAGAAAAGACGGGACAGGACAGACCTACGAGCAGTACTTC
CASRKDGTGQTYEQYF
>TRBJ1-1|TRBV20-1|NA|NA
TGCAGTACTAGAGGGGCGAGGGACACTGAAGCTTTCTTT
CSTRGARDTEAFF
>TRBJ2-5|TRBV5-4|few|TRBD1
TGTGCCAGCAGCAAGGACAGGGGGCAAGAGACCCAGTACTTC
CASSKDRGQETQYF
>TRBJ1-2|TRBV12-5|many|NA
TGTGCTAGTGAGCCGGAACTTAACTATGGCTACACCTTC
CASEPELNYGYTF
>TRBJ2-3|TRBV7-9|NA|TRBD1
TGTGCCAGCAGCCCCCGGACAGGGGGGGTATATACGCAGTATTTT
CASSPRTGGVYTQYF
>TRBJ2-2|TRBV4-3|NA|TRBD2
TGCGCCAGCAGCCCTAGAGCGGGGGCAGTCTGCGGGGAGATGTTTTTT
CASSPRAGAVCGEMFF